The clone carrying this T cell receptor (beta chain) was counted a single time. Which cohort a participant joined came from the clinical history participants gave. The data belong to a study of blood T cell repertoires in COVID-19. Study details: Sites across the United States, Italy and Spain contributed samples from acute and convalescent COVID-19.

TCRdb's copy holds only in-frame clones and misses some; the assay was immunoSEQ multiplex PCR. The sample consists of about 140,000 clones, about three quarters of them appearing once. V dropped 4 bases and J dropped 2 bases, with 6 bases sitting between them. This CDR3 has 12 residues. This chain connects TRBV12-3 or TRBV12-4 to TRBJ2-7; a weak D match, TRBD1 (6 bases). Sample: PBMCs or T cells enriched from blood (not recorded which). The source of this sequence is a woman aged 50 to 60 who had recovered from COVID-19. The CDR3 DNA sequence: TGTGCCAGCAGTTACAGGGCCTACGAGCAGTACTTC. It is translated as CASSYRAYEQYF.